Presented here are 5 T cell receptor beta chains from one specimen sequenced in a study of T-cell reconstitution after alpha-beta-depleted transplantation in children. As it was prepared, the TCRbeta library received unique molecular identifiers. TCRdb reprocessed the PCR reads via MiXCR and lists one record per CDR3 protein. The sample comprises 350,000 to 500,000 distinct CDR3 sequences, around two fifths of which are singletons, and 25% to 30% rests with the top ten. This specimen was PBMCs, taken before TCRalphabeta/CD19-depleted stem cell transplant. These receptors were taken from a girl aged 2 to 10 with aplastic anemia, due to receive a stem cell transplant.

V and J are TRBV20-1 and TRBJ2-3; TRBD2 aligns across 8 bases. Trimming removed 5 bases from V and 4 bases from J; junction bases left unmatched: 11. The CDR3 runs 15 residues. CDR1 DFQATT and CDR2 SNEGSKA come from the germline V gene (reference sequence). CDR3 in amino acids: CSASDKRESPDTQYF. The DNA of the CDR3 is TGCAGTGCTTCAGACAAGCGGGAGTCCCCAGATACGCAGTATTTT.

The sample holds a few counts of this clonotype. The genes are TRBV4-2 and TRBJ2-5; no clear D. V lost 1 base to trimming and J lost 2 bases, with 11 bases between them. The CDR3 runs to 15 residues. Germline V gene lookup returns CDR1 LGHNA and CDR2 YNFKEQ. The CDR3 here is CASSQGAGVQETQYF. The CDR3 DNA follows: TGTGCCAGCAGCCAAGGGGCCGGTGTACAAGAGACCCAGTACTTC.

The chain couples TRBV7-9 to TRBJ2-1; D is possibly TRBD1 or TRBD2 (6 bases each). The ends were cut back, 5 bases at V and 6 bases at J, with 20 bases in the middle. CDR1 and CDR2 (germline): SEHNR, FQNEAQ (reference sequence). This CDR3 spans 16 amino acids. Written as DNA, the CDR3 is TGTGCCAGCAGCATTGTATCGGGGGCCGTGATCAATGAGCAGTTCTTC. The encoded protein is CASSIVSGAVINEQFF.

The V call is TRBV20-1, the J call TRBJ2-1; TRBD2 matches at 10 bases. Germline V gene data show CDR1 as DFQATT and CDR2 as SNEGSKA (reference sequence). After removal of 0 bases from V and 7 bases from J, the junction contained 6 bases not matched to a gene. This CDR3 comprises 15 residues. In nucleotides, the CDR3 is TGCAGTGCTAGAGACTTGAAAGCGGGAGGGAATGAGCAGTTCTTC. Protein: CSARDLKAGGNEQFF.

V usage is TRBV29-1 and J usage is TRBJ2-1; 13 nucleotides match TRBD2. The CDR3 is 16 residues long. Germline lookup yields CDR1 SQVTM and CDR2 ANQGSEA. Trimming removed 1 base from V and 5 bases from J; junction bases left unmatched: 5. The CDR3, as DNA: TGCAGCGTTGAAGGGACTAGCGGGAGTACCCACAATGAGCAGTTCTTC. It codes for CSVEGTSGSTHNEQFF.